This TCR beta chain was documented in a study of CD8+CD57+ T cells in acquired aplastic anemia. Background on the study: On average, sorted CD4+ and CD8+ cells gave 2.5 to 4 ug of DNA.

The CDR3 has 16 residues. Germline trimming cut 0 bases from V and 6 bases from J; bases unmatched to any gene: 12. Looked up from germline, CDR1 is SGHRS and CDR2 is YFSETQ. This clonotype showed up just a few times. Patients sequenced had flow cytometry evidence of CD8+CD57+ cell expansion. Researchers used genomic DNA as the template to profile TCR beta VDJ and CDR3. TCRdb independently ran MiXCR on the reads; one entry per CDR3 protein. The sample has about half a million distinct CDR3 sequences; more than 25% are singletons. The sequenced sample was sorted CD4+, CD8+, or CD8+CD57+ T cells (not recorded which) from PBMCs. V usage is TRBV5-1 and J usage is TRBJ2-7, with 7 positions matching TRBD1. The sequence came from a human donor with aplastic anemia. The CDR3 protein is CASSLGSGTATLEQYF. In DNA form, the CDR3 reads TGCGCCAGCAGCTTGGGTTCCGGGACAGCTACTCTCGAGCAGTACTTC.